Below are 27 T cell receptor beta chains sequenced from a single sample in a study of graft-versus-host responses after intestinal transplantation. No antigen has been identified for these receptors. The method was immunoSEQ multiplex PCR; TCRdb's version includes in-frame clones alone and lacks a portion of them. The data contain some 95,000 clones, about 91% of them singletons. The sequenced sample was unstimulated CD8+ T cells sorted from spleen or lymph node cells, obtained before intestinal transplant. The receptors derive from a human donor who received an intestinal transplant.

The CDR3 sequence is CASTSSGGGYEQFF. CDR3 bases: TGCGCCAGCACATCTAGCGGGGGGGGCTATGAGCAGTTCTTC. This sequence joins TRBV5-1 and TRBJ2-1, with 12 positions matching TRBD2. With 6 bases clipped from V and 8 bases from J, the junction kept 6 bases outside the gene matches. CDR3 length: 14 amino acids. Germline-derived CDR1 and CDR2 are SGHRS and YFSETQ. Based on the CDR3 plus reference TRBV5-1 and TRBJ2-1, the full variable domain is KAGVTQTPRYLIKTRGQQVTLSCSPISGHRSVSWYQQTPGQGLQFLFEYFSETQRNKGNFPGRFSGRQFSNSRSEMNVSTLELGDSALYLCASTSSGGGYEQFFGPGTRLTVL.

The J gene is TRBJ1-1, the V gene TRBV4-1; 7 nucleotides line up with TRBD1. V gave up 0 bases and J gave up 1 base; unmatched junction bases: 2. Germline V CDR1 and CDR2: MGHRA, YSYEKL. The CDR3 is 15 residues long. CDR3 DNA: TGCGCCAGCAGCCAAGAAGACAGGGAGAACACTGAAGCTTTCTTT. This encodes CASSQEDRENTEAFF.

There are a few counts of this clone. V usage is TRBV5-6 and J usage is TRBJ2-7, with D possibly being TRBD2 (5 bases). V was shortened by 0 bases and J by 9 bases, with 10 bases between the two germline ends. Germline values: CDR1 SGHDT, CDR2 YYEEEE. The CDR3 is made up of 12 amino acids. The CDR3 coding sequence is TGTGCCAGCAGCTTGGATACTAGTTTGCAGTACTTC. Its protein is CASSLDTSLQYF. The full variable domain, rest sourced from reference TRBV5-6 and TRBJ2-7, is DAGVTQSPTHLIKTRGQQVTLRCSPKSGHDTVSWYQQALGQGPQFIFQYYEEEERQRGNFPDRFSGHQFPNYSSELNVNALLLGDSALYLCASSLDTSLQYFGPGTRLTVT.

CDR3 nucleotide sequence: TGTGCCAGCAGTTCCTCGGGGGGCCTTTCACCCCTCCACTTT. Amino acids: CASSSSGGLSPLHF. This chain connects TRBV27 to TRBJ1-6, with a weak D call TRBD1 (6 bases). CDR1 is MNHEY, CDR2 SMNVEV, per germline (reference sequence). The V end was cut by 4 bases, the J end by 9 bases, with 13 bases between. This CDR3 has 14 residues.

The rearrangement uses TRBV5-6 and TRBJ2-7; possible D gene TRBD2, 6 bases. CDR1 SGHDT and CDR2 YYEEEE come from the germline V gene. V lost 4 bases and J lost 1, with 27 bases in between. The CDR3 runs 19 residues. The chain's CDR3 is CASSPQPGGVTTISYEQYF. CDR3 DNA sequence: TGTGCCAGCAGCCCCCAACCCGGCGGGGTGACGACCATTTCCTACGAGCAGTACTTC.

CDR3 in DNA: TGTGCCAGCAGCGTAGGGGACTGGAATGAGCAGTTCTTC. Translation gives CASSVGDWNEQFF. This chain joins TRBV9 and TRBJ2-1; D is perhaps TRBD2 (6 bases). Germline V gene sequence: CDR1 SGDLS, CDR2 YYNGEE. V dropped 0 bases and J dropped 7 bases, with 8 bases sitting between them. The CDR3 spans 13 residues.

The V and J genes are TRBV28 and TRBJ2-1; 11 bases agree with TRBD2. J gave up 5 bases and V 6 bases, and 0 bases lay outside the gene matches. CDR1 and CDR2 from the germline V gene are MDHEN and SYDVKM. The CDR3 contains 13 residues. The DNA of the CDR3 is TGTGCCAGCAGGGGACTAGCGGACAATGAGCAGTTCTTC. Protein: CASRGLADNEQFF.

The V call is TRBV7-2, the J call TRBJ1-1; TRBD1 is a possible D gene (5 bases). This CDR3 spans 14 amino acids. Trimming left V 1 base short and J 0 bases short, with 6 bases between. Germline V gene sequence: CDR1 SGHTA, CDR2 FQGNSA. This CDR3 is CASSLGTLNTEAFF. CDR3 in DNA: TGTGCCAGCAGCTTAGGGACATTGAACACTGAAGCTTTCTTT.

This clone was seen once. This CDR3 reads CASSPEAANTNEQFF. CDR3 nucleotides: TGTGCCAGCAGCCCGGAGGCAGCTAATACGAATGAGCAGTTCTTC. This chain uses TRBV7-6 with TRBJ2-1; perhaps TRBD2 as D (5 bases). This CDR3 region has 15 residues. V lost 5 bases to trimming and J lost 7 bases, with 18 bases between them. Germline CDR1 is SGHVS and CDR2 is FNYEAQ.

V is TRBV4-1 and J is TRBJ2-5, with TRBD1 as a possible D gene (8 bases). V shed 0 bases and J shed 5 bases, with 13 bases lying between them. In germline, CDR1 is MGHRA, CDR2 YSYEKL. This CDR3 is 15 amino acids long. The chain's CDR3 is CASSQEDREGETQYF. CDR3 DNA: TGCGCCAGCAGCCAAGAGGACAGGGAGGGTGAGACCCAGTACTTC.

The chain has TRBV15 and TRBJ2-1, with 8 nucleotides matching TRBD2. Germline V gene sequence: CDR1 LNHNV, CDR2 YYDKDF (reference sequence). Trimming took 0 bases from V and 10 from J; bases not matched to a gene: 11. CDR3 length equals 16 residues. CDR3 amino acids: CATSRDRDGGAPEQFF. The CDR3 DNA reads TGTGCCACCAGCAGAGATCGGGACGGGGGGGCTCCGGAGCAGTTCTTC.

The CDR3 is CASSLYPSSYNEQFF. The CDR3 nucleotides read TGTGCCAGCAGTTTGTATCCGAGCTCCTACAATGAGCAGTTCTTC. The chain uses TRBV27 and TRBJ2-1; no firm D call. Germline-derived CDR1 and CDR2 are MNHEY and SMNVEV (reference sequence). This CDR3 has 15 residues. V was pared by 3 bases and J by 0 bases, with 9 bases between.

The J gene is TRBJ2-3, the V gene TRBV10-3; 8 bases map to TRBD1. V shed 4 bases and J 3 bases; nucleotides not matched to a gene: 6. CDR3 size: 15 residues. Germline V gene sequence: CDR1 ENHRY, CDR2 SYGVKD. CDR3 loop: CAISGGQGGTDTQYF. CDR3 sequence (DNA): TGTGCCATCAGTGGAGGACAGGGTGGGACAGATACGCAGTATTTT.

The chain is built from TRBV7-9 and TRBJ2-1; D is unresolved. The germline V gene encodes CDR1 SEHNR and CDR2 FQNEAQ (reference sequence). Trimming took 4 bases from V and 4 from J, leaving 14 bases between them. The CDR3 is 15 amino acids. The CDR3: CASSSGSFPYNEQFF. In DNA form, the CDR3 reads TGTGCCAGCAGCTCCGGGTCATTTCCATACAATGAGCAGTTCTTC.

This sequence joins TRBV28 and TRBJ2-2; 10 nucleotides match TRBD1. Unmatched junction bases numbered 9, after V lost 3 bases and J lost 5 bases. Germline lookup yields CDR1 MDHEN and CDR2 SYDVKM. The CDR3 totals 17 residues. The CDR3 loop reads CASSFPRQGALTGELFF. The CDR3 DNA reads TGTGCCAGCAGTTTTCCCCGACAGGGGGCCCTGACCGGGGAGCTGTTTTTT.

The chain is built from TRBV2 and TRBJ2-1; 8 nucleotides match TRBD2. Germline CDR1 is SNHLY and CDR2 is FYNNEI. Trimming at V came to 9 bases and at J to 6 bases, leaving 7 bases not matched to a gene. The CDR3 contains 13 residues. The CDR3 bases are TGTGCCAGTGGAGCGGGAGATCCCAATGAGCAGTTCTTC. Translating it yields CASGAGDPNEQFF.

The chain employs TRBV27 and TRBJ2-7, with unresolved D. CDR1 is MNHEY, CDR2 SMNVEV, per germline (reference sequence). Trimming removed 6 bases from V and 0 bases from J, with 6 bases in between. The CDR3 covers 12 residues. CDR3: CASSDSSYEQYF. The DNA of the CDR3 is TGTGCCAGCAGCGATAGCTCCTACGAGCAGTACTTC.

V is TRBV15 and J is TRBJ2-1, with 7 bases aligning to TRBD1. Trimming at V came to 5 bases and at J to 4 bases, leaving 11 bases not matched to a gene. Germline V CDR1 and CDR2: LNHNV, YYDKDF (reference sequence). The CDR3 sequence is 16 residues long. The CDR3 sequence: CATSGRTGVIYNEQFF. In nucleotides, the CDR3 is TGTGCCACCAGCGGCCGGACAGGCGTAATATACAATGAGCAGTTCTTC.

The chain recombines TRBV7-7 with TRBJ2-7; 8 positions agree with TRBD1. V gave up 5 bases and J gave up 6 bases; unmatched junction bases: 12. The V gene's germline CDR1 is SSHAT and CDR2 FNYEAQ (reference sequence). CDR3 length: 15 amino acids. CDR3 bases: TGTGCCAGCAGCCCCGGACAGGGTCCCCTCTCCGAGCAGTACTTC. This gives the protein CASSPGQGPLSEQYF.

The chain carries TRBV10-1 and TRBJ2-3; no clear D. V was trimmed by 1 base and J by 2 bases, leaving 4 bases between them. The CDR3 totals 13 residues. Germline V gene data show CDR1 as WNHNN and CDR2 as SYGVQD (reference sequence). The CDR3 loop reads CASSEWATDTQYF. CDR3 nucleotides: TGCGCCAGCAGTGAGTGGGCCACAGATACGCAGTATTTT.

This clone appeared a single time. The V call is TRBV7-9, the J call TRBJ2-7, with 12 bases fitting TRBD1. The length of the CDR3 is 16 residues. Trimming at V came to 3 bases and at J to 7 bases, leaving 10 bases not matched to a gene. Germline CDR1 SEHNR, CDR2 FQNEAQ (reference sequence). The CDR3 here is CASSFSPGQGAREQYF. The CDR3 nucleotides read TGTGCCAGCAGCTTTTCCCCGGGACAGGGGGCTCGTGAGCAGTACTTC.

As DNA, the CDR3 is TGCAGCGTTGAGTCGGGAGAGAACACCGGGGAGCTGTTTTTT. Residues: CSVESGENTGELFF. This chain connects TRBV29-1 to TRBJ2-2; D possibly corresponds to TRBD2 (6 bases). The CDR3 has 14 residues. CDR1 is SQVTM and CDR2 is ANQGSEA in the germline V gene. Trimming removed 3 bases at V and 1 base at J, with 9 bases between.

V gene TRBV4-1 combines with J gene TRBJ2-1, with 8 bases fitting TRBD2. There are 16 residues in the CDR3. CDR1 is MGHRA and CDR2 is YSYEKL in the germline V gene. Trimming cost V 0 bases and J 9 bases; bases outside gene matches: 10. CDR3 nucleotide sequence: TGCGCCAGCAGCCAAGATGGAGTAGCGGGAACAAGTGAGCAGTTCTTC. This encodes CASSQDGVAGTSEQFF.

V usage is TRBV19 and J usage is TRBJ1-6; 11 nucleotides match TRBD1. The CDR3 runs to 14 residues. The V gene end was trimmed by 6 bases and the J gene end by 9 bases; junction bases not matched to a gene: 4. Germline V lookup: CDR1 LNHDA, CDR2 SQIVND (reference sequence). In nucleotides, the CDR3 is TGTGCCAGTAGCCCAGGGACAGGGGGTTCACCCCTCCACTTT. Its translation is CASSPGTGGSPLHF. Looking up the rest from reference TRBV19 and TRBJ1-6 gives the full variable domain: DGGITQSPKYLFRKEGQNVTLSCEQNLNHDAMYWYRQDPGQGLRLIYYSQIVNDFQKGDIAEGYSVSREKKESFPLTVTSAQKNPTAFYLCASSPGTGGSPLHFGNGTRLTVT.

The chain recombines TRBV7-2 with TRBJ2-7; D not resolved. The V gene's germline CDR1 is SGHTA and CDR2 FQGNSA. V dropped 1 base and J dropped 2 bases, with 9 bases sitting between them. The CDR3 runs 14 residues. CDR3 amino acids: CASSLGDIAYEQYF. The DNA of the CDR3 is TGTGCCAGCAGCTTAGGTGACATCGCCTACGAGCAGTACTTC.

The J gene is TRBJ1-6, the V gene TRBV19; D remains unclear. Germline V lookup: CDR1 LNHDA, CDR2 SQIVND (reference sequence). The CDR3 is 15 amino acids. The ends were cut back, 3 bases at V and 0 bases at J, with 6 bases in the middle. CDR3: CASSIGSSYNSPLHF. In DNA, the CDR3 is TGTGCCAGTAGTATCGGGAGCTCCTATAATTCACCCCTCCACTTT.

The chain joins TRBV11-2 to TRBJ1-5, with D unresolved. The CDR3 consists of 14 residues. Germline lookup yields CDR1 SGHAT and CDR2 FQNNGV. V shed 1 base and J shed 9 bases, with 13 bases lying between them. The CDR3 sequence: CASSLAAGGWPQHF. The CDR3 bases are TGTGCCAGCAGCTTAGCGGCAGGAGGATGGCCCCAGCATTTT.